This TCR beta chain was profiled in a study of cytomegalovirus exposure and HLA in healthy donors. Study summary: In terms of ancestry, the Caucasian-associated cluster contained more than 65% of the approximately 420 genotyped donors.

General study results and limits: Altogether, 160 or so TCR beta chains were recorded as cytomegalovirus-associated. With further analysis later on, most CMV-associated TCR beta chains appeared HLA-restricted.

Germline V gene data show CDR1 as SGHVS and CDR2 as FNYEAQ. The junction had 5 bases not matched to a gene; V was cut back by 2 bases and J by 2 bases. The CDR3 totals 15 residues. PCR involved 60 Vbeta and 13 Jbeta primers. Measured with immunoSEQ multiplex PCR; TCRdb has only the in-frame clones, and not every one. The sample table sets out 25,000 to 35,000 clones. About this clone itself: Its target is unknown.

The sequence was collected from a woman aged 40 to 50 in good health and CMV-seropositive. The specimen was PBMCs. The chain employs TRBV7-6 and TRBJ2-7, with 8 bases lining up with TRBD1. CDR3 bases: TGTGCCAGCAGCTTAAGACAGGGGTGGACCTACGAGCAGTACTTC. It translates to CASSLRQGWTYEQYF.